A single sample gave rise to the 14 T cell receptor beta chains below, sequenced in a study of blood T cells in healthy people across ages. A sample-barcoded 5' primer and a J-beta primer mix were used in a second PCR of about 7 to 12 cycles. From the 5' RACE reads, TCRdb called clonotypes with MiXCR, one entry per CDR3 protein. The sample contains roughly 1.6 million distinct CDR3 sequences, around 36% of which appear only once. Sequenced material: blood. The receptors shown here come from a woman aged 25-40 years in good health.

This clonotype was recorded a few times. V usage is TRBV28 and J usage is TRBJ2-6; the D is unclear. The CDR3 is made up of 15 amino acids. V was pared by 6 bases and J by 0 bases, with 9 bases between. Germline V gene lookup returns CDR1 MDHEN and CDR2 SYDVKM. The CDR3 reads CASSPRNSGANVLTF. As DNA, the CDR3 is TGTGCCAGCAGCCCCAGGAACTCTGGGGCCAACGTCCTGACTTTC. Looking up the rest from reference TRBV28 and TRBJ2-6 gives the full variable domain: DVKVTQSSRYLVKRTGEKVFLECVQDMDHENMFWYRQDPGLGLRLIYFSYDVKMKEKGDIPEGYSVSREKKERFSLILESASTNQTSMYLCASSPRNSGANVLTFGAGSRLTVL.

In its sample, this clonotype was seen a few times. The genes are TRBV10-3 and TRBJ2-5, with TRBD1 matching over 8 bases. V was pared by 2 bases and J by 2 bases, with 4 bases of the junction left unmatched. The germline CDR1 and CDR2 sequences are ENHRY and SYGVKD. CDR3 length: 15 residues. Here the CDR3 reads CAISERTGKQETQYF. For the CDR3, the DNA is TGTGCCATCAGTGAGCGGACAGGGAAACAAGAGACCCAGTACTTC.

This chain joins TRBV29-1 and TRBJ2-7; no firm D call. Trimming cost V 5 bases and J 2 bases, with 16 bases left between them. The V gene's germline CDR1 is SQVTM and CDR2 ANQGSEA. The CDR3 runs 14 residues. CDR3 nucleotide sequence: TGCAGCGTTTTAGGCGACTCCACGCCCTACGAGCAGTACTTC. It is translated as CSVLGDSTPYEQYF.

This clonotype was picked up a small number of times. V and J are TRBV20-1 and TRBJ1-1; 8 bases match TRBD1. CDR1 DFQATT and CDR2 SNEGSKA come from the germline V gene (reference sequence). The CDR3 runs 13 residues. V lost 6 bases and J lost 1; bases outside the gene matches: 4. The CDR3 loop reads CSAPGQENTEAFF. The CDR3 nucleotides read TGCAGTGCGCCGGGACAGGAGAACACTGAAGCTTTCTTT.

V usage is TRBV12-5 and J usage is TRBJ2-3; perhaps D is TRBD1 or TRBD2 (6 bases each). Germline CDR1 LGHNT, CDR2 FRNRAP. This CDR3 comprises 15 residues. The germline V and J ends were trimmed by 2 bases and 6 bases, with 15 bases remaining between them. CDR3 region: CASGLSERGRDTQYF. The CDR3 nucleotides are TGTGCTAGTGGTTTGTCGGAGAGGGGGAGGGATACGCAGTATTTT.

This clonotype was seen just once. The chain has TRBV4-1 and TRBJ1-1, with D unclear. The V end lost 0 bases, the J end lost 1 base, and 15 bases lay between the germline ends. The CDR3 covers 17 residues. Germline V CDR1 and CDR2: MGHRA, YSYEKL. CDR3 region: CASSQDNGQWKNTEAFF. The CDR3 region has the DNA TGCGCCAGCAGCCAAGATAATGGGCAGTGGAAGAACACTGAAGCTTTCTTT.

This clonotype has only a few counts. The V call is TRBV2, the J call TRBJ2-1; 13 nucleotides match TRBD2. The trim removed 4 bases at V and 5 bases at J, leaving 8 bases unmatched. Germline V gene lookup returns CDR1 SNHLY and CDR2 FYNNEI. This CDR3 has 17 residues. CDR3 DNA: TGTGCCAGCAGTGGACCAGGGACTAGCGGGATAAACAATGAGCAGTTCTTC. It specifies CASSGPGTSGINNEQFF.

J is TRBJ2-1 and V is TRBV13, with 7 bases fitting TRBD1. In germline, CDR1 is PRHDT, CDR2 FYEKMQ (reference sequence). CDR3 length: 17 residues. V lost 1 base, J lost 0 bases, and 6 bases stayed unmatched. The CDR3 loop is CASSLEYRDSSYNEQFF. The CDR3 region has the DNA TGTGCCAGCAGCTTAGAGTATCGGGACAGCTCCTACAATGAGCAGTTCTTC.

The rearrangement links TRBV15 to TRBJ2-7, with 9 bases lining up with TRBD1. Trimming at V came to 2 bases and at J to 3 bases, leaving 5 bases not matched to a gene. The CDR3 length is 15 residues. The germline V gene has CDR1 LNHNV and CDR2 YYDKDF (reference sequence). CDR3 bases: TGTGCCACCAGCAGACGGGGGGACAGGGTCTACGAGCAGTACTTC. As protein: CATSRRGDRVYEQYF.

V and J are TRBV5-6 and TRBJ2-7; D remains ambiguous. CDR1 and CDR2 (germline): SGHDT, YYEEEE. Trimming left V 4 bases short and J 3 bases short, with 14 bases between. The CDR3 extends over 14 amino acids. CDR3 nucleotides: TGTGCCAGCAGCCGCCCTAGTATCGGCTACGAGCAGTACTTC. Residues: CASSRPSIGYEQYF.

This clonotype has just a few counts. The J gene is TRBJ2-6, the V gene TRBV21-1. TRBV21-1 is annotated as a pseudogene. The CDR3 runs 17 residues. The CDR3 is CASSAGPTSSGANVLTF. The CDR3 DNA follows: TGTGCCAGCAGCGCGGGGCCCACGAGCTCTGGGGCCAACGTCCTGACTTTC.

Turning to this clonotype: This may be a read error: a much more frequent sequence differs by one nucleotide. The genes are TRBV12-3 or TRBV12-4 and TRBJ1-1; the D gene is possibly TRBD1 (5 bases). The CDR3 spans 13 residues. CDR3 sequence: CTSSPREGAEAFF. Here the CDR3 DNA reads TGTACCAGCAGTCCCCGCGAAGGGGCTGAAGCTTTCTTT.

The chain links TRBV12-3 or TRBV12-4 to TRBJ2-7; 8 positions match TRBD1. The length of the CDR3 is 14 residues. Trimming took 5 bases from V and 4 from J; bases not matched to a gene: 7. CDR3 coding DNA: TGTGCCAGCAGTGACTTGGACAGGGTGTACGAGCAGTACTTC. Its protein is CASSDLDRVYEQYF.

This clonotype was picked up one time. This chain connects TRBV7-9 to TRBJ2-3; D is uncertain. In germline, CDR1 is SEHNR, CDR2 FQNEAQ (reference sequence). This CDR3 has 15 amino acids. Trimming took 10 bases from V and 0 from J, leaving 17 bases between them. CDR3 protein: CAKGGRDSSTDTQYF. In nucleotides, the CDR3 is TGTGCCAAGGGTGGCCGAGATTCTAGCACAGATACGCAGTATTTT.